This is a list of T cell receptor beta chains from one sample in a study of blood T cell repertoires in COVID-19. Sequenced by immunoSEQ multiplex PCR; TCRdb stores in-frame clones only, minus some. This repertoire shows 150,000 to 200,000 clones, 70% to 90% found once; its top ten account for more than 0.75%. The specimen was peripheral blood. The origin of the receptors is a man aged 18 to 29 with acute or convalescent COVID-19. CDR3s include the opening cysteine and the closing phenylalanine or tryptophan. A D gene is named only where the DNA matches it firmly. Only part of the rows carry a size: once, few, many, or a class if the clone is expanded.

clone size	D gene	V gene	J gene	CDR3 DNA	CDR3 protein
-	TRBD1	TRBV9	TRBJ1-1	TGTGCCAGCAGCACAGGGGTGGGTGCGGGCACTGAAGCTTTCTTT	CASSTGVGAGTEAFF
-	-	TRBV18	TRBJ1-1	TGTGCCAGCTCACCAAATGAAGGGGATTCTGCTTTCTTT	CASSPNEGDSAFF
-	TRBD1	TRBV11-2	TRBJ1-2	TGTGCCAGCAGATTGACCCGGGACAGGGGTCCCTATGGCTACACCTTC	CASRLTRDRGPYGYTF
-	-	TRBV2	TRBJ1-6	TGTGCCAGCAGTGAGTTTATGAGCTCCTATAATTCACCCCTCCACTTT	CASSEFMSSYNSPLHF
-	TRBD1	TRBV7-9	TRBJ1-1	TGTGCCAGCAGCATCACAGGGGGATCCACTGAAGCTTTCTTT	CASSITGGSTEAFF
-	TRBD1	TRBV5-1	TRBJ1-1	TGCGCCAGCAGCGGGGGACAGACGAACACTGAAGCTTTCTTT	CASSGGQTNTEAFF
-	-	TRBV30	TRBJ1-5	TGTGCCTGGAGTCTAGGGGAAAGCAATCAGCCCCAGCATTTT	CAWSLGESNQPQHF
-	TRBD2	TRBV5-1	TRBJ2-5	TGCGCCAGCAGCTTACTAGCGGGAGGGGTGTCGGAGACCCAGTACTTC	CASSLLAGGVSETQYF
-	-	TRBV18	TRBJ1-5	TGTGCCAGCGCAAGTTCGGAGGGTATCAATCAGCCCCAGCATTTT	CASASSEGINQPQHF
-	-	TRBV3-1/TRBV3-2	TRBJ1-2	TGTGCCAGCAGCCAAGTTCAGACAGCCAGCTATGGCTACACCTTC	CASSQVQTASYGYTF
-	TRBD1	TRBV5-5	TRBJ2-5	TGTGCCAGCAGCTTAGGGACAGGGCCCCTTCGAGAGACCCAGTACTTC	CASSLGTGPLRETQYF
once	-	TRBV30	TRBJ1-4	TGTGCCACCCAGCCACAGGGAAGGGTTGAAAAACTGTTTTTT	CATQPQGRVEKLFF
once	-	TRBV7-2	TRBJ1-4	TGTGCCAGCAGCTTAGCGGTAGCTGGGAATGAAAAACTGTTTTTT	CASSLAVAGNEKLFF
-	-	TRBV24-1	TRBJ2-1	TGTGCCACCAGTGTTCCCGGGGAGCAGTTCTTC	CATSVPGEQFF
-	-	TRBV10-2	TRBJ1-1	TGCGCCAGCAGTGAGAGGAGGACTGAAGCTTTCTTT	CASSERRTEAFF
-	-	TRBV10-1	TRBJ2-3	TGCGCCAGCAGTGAAAGGGGTAGCACAGATACGCAGTATTTT	CASSERGSTDTQYF
-	TRBD1	TRBV10-1	TRBJ2-3	TGCGCCAGCAGTGAGTCCCTCGTGAGACAGGGTAACACAGATACGCAGTATTTT	CASSESLVRQGNTDTQYF
-	-	TRBV5-1	TRBJ2-1	TGCGCCAGCAGCTTGGACAGGCAGTACAATGAGCAGTTCTTC	CASSLDRQYNEQFF
once	TRBD2	TRBV5-1	TRBJ2-5	TGCGCCAGCAGCCCAAATAGCGGGGGTGGTGAGACCCAGTACTTC	CASSPNSGGGETQYF
-	-	TRBV30	TRBJ1-1	TGTGCCTGGAGAAGTCGGGGGAACACTGAAGCTTTCTTT	CAWRSRGNTEAFF
-	-	TRBV6-1	TRBJ1-1	TGTGCCAGCAGTGAATGGCCGGAGGCAGAAGCTTTCTTT	CASSEWPEAEAFF
-	-	TRBV7-6	TRBJ1-5	TGTGCCAGCAGCTTGGGGGCAGGGTTAAATCAGCCCCAGCATTTT	CASSLGAGLNQPQHF
-	TRBD2	TRBV6-5	TRBJ2-2	TGTGCCAGCAGCCTAGCGGGGACGAACACCGGGGAGCTGTTTTTT	CASSLAGTNTGELFF
-	-	TRBV10-1	TRBJ1-6	TGCGCCAGCACCTCGGACACTCGTTCACCCCTCCACTTT	CASTSDTRSPLHF
-	-	TRBV27	TRBJ2-6	TGTGCCAGTGGCCTCGGGACTGGGGCCAACGTCCTGACTTTC	CASGLGTGANVLTF
-	-	TRBV9	TRBJ1-6	TGTGCCAGCAGTTCCAGGAAAATTAATTCACCCCTCCACTTT	CASSSRKINSPLHF
-	TRBD2	TRBV5-4	TRBJ2-1	TGTGCCAGCAGCCGGGGAACCATAGCGGGGCTCTCGAATGAGCAGTTCTTC	CASSRGTIAGLSNEQFF
once	-	TRBV10-3	TRBJ1-2	TGTGCCATCAGTGAGTCTTTTCGTGAGGGTATCAACTATGGCTACACCTTC	CAISESFREGINYGYTF
-	TRBD1	TRBV27	TRBJ1-2	TGTGCCAGCAGACGGACAGGGGGCGCGGATGGCTACACCTTC	CASRRTGGADGYTF
-	-	TRBV4-2	TRBJ1-3	TGTGCCAGCAGCCAAGATTGGCAGTCTTCTGGAAACACCATATATTTT	CASSQDWQSSGNTIYF
-	-	TRBV28	TRBJ1-1	TGTGCCAGCAGCAAAGGGACACAGAACACTGAAGCTTTCTTT	CASSKGTQNTEAFF
once	TRBD2	TRBV2	TRBJ2-5	TGTGCCAGCGGGACTACACAAGAGACCCAGTACTTC	CASGTTQETQYF
-	TRBD1	TRBV7-9	TRBJ1-3	TGTGCCAGCAGCCCTAATGTCGGTAGACAGGGGGAGAATGGAAACACTATATATTTT	CASSPNVGRQGENGNTIYF
few	-	TRBV12-5	TRBJ2-5	TGTGCTAGTGGTTTGGTCCTTTACAGGTCATCCGAAGAGACCCAGTACTTC	CASGLVLYRSSEETQYF
-	TRBD1	TRBV7-9	TRBJ1-4	TGTGCCAGCACCCAAAAGGACAGGCCTGAAAAACTGTTTTTT	CASTQKDRPEKLFF
-	-	TRBV4-2	TRBJ1-3	TGTGCCAGCAGCCAAAAGGACTCTCCTGGAAACACCATATATTTT	CASSQKDSPGNTIYF
-	-	TRBV19	TRBJ1-1	TGTGCCAGTAGTTCGTCCCCACCGGGGGGTGAAGCTTTCTTT	CASSSSPPGGEAFF
-	-	TRBV6-5	TRBJ1-1	TGTGCCAGCATGAGGTCCCCAGGGGCTGGAGCTTTCTTT	CASMRSPGAGAFF
-	-	TRBV6-5	TRBJ2-5	TGTGCCAGCAGTTATCGGGCAGGGCGGGAGACCCAGTACTTC	CASSYRAGRETQYF
few	TRBD1	TRBV7-2	TRBJ2-5	TGTGCCAGCAGCCCAGGACAGGCGGGCCAAGAGACCCAGTACTTC	CASSPGQAGQETQYF
few	TRBD1	TRBV6-6	TRBJ1-1	TGTGCCAGCAGTTGGACAGGGAGGTACACTGAAGCTTTCTTT	CASSWTGRYTEAFF
once	TRBD1	TRBV19	TRBJ1-1	TGTGCCAGTGGCACAGTTCGGGACAGGGCTGGGAACACTGAAGCTTTCTTT	CASGTVRDRAGNTEAFF
once	-	TRBV6-6	TRBJ2-2	TGTGCCAGCACCTGGTGGGGCGCGGAGCTGTTTTTT	CASTWWGAELFF
-	-	TRBV6-5	TRBJ2-7	TGTGCCAGCAGTTACGTCAGGGGTAGCGACGAGCAGTACTTC	CASSYVRGSDEQYF
-	TRBD1	TRBV3-1/TRBV3-2	TRBJ1-2	TGTGCCAGCAGCCAAGGACAGGGGGCTTACTATGGCTACACCTTC	CASSQGQGAYYGYTF
-	TRBD1	TRBV24-1	TRBJ1-2	TGTGCCACCAGTGAAACAGGGGGCGAAGACTATGGCTACACCTTC	CATSETGGEDYGYTF
-	TRBD1	TRBV6-2/TRBV6-3	TRBJ1-2	TGTGCCAGCACCCCAGGGGGAGGCTACACCTTC	CASTPGGGYTF
-	-	TRBV10-2	TRBJ1-1	TGCGCCAGCAGGGGTCCGGGGGATACTGAAGCTTTCTTT	CASRGPGDTEAFF
-	-	TRBV5-1	TRBJ1-6	TGCGCCAGCAGCTTGGACGGGGATTCACCCCTCCACTTT	CASSLDGDSPLHF
-	-	TRBV5-4	TRBJ2-6	TGTGCCAGCAGGGCCTTCTCTGGGGCCAACGTCCTGACTTTC	CASRAFSGANVLTF
-	TRBD1	TRBV5-6	TRBJ1-1	TGTGCCAGCAGCTGGACAGGTAGGAACACTGAAGCTTTCTTT	CASSWTGRNTEAFF
-	-	TRBV6-4	TRBJ1-4	TGTGCCAGCAGTGACACCCCGAATGGAGGAAAACTGTTTTTT	CASSDTPNGGKLFF
-	-	TRBV18	TRBJ2-3	TGTGCCAGCTCGTCCCTAGAGTCGGCAGATACGCAGTATTTT	CASSSLESADTQYF
-	-	TRBV4-1	TRBJ2-3	TGCGCCAGCAGCCAAGTACCCAGGGCGAGTGGGACAGATACGCAGTATTTT	CASSQVPRASGTDTQYF
-	-	TRBV11-2	TRBJ2-3	TGTGCCAGCAGCCCCCGCGTCATCACAGATACGCAGTATTTT	CASSPRVITDTQYF
-	TRBD1	TRBV5-4	TRBJ2-7	TGTGCCAGCAGCTTTACAGGGGCCTACGAGCAGTACTTC	CASSFTGAYEQYF
few	TRBD1	TRBV6-2/TRBV6-3	TRBJ1-5	TGTGCCAGCAGTTACGTCCGGGACAGGGGTGGGTATAGCAATCAGCCCCAGCATTTT	CASSYVRDRGGYSNQPQHF
-	-	TRBV6-6	TRBJ1-6	TGTGCCAGCAGTTTTAACCCCAGCTCCTATAATTCACCCCTCCACTTT	CASSFNPSSYNSPLHF
-	-	TRBV3-1/TRBV3-2	TRBJ1-6	TGTGCCCGCAGACCGCGGGGGGGGGTGAATAATTCACCCCTCCACTTT	CARRPRGGVNNSPLHF
-	TRBD1	TRBV5-8	TRBJ1-2	TGTGCCAGCAGCCCAGGACAGGGTGGTCATTTTGGCTACACCTTC	CASSPGQGGHFGYTF